Listed here is a single TCR beta chain. Its target is not known. Every one of the patients relapsed after autologous stem cell transplantation (brentuximab vedotin exposure was variable). This record belongs to a study of PD-1 blockade in classical Hodgkin lymphoma. Findings and limits, study-wide: Newly diagnosed patients had baseline TCR diversity that was reportedly lower than that of healthy donors. Whatever underlies the repertoire differences (possibly disease activity or prior therapy) remains undefined. Diversity similar to that of newly diagnosed patients was seen at baseline in complete responders.

Data came from immunoSEQ multiplex PCR; TCRdb stores just in-frame clones and leaves some out. The data hold tens of thousands of clones, with just under 80% observed a single time. CDR3 length equals 16 residues. V lost 4 bases, J lost 7 bases, and 8 bases stayed unmatched. CDR1 and CDR2 from the germline V gene are MGHRA and YSYEKL. This receptor was identified in a human donor with classical Hodgkin lymphoma. The chain links TRBV4-1 to TRBJ2-7; TRBD2 matches 15 bases. Material: peripheral blood mononuclear cells (PBMCs), obtained at baseline. The CDR3 DNA is TGCGCCAGCAGCCCAGGGGGACTAGCGGGGGGCGGGGAGCAGTACTTC. Amino acids: CASSPGGLAGGGEQYF.